The next 21 T cell receptor beta chains were all read from a single sample in a study of blood T cell repertoires in COVID-19 (dated by TCRdb to about 2020). The receptor library was made with the immunoSEQ multiplex PCR assay. As stored in TCRdb, this immuneACCESS dataset retains in-frame rearrangements with V and J assigned. A fraction of the clones does not appear; measured against another copy, unresolved V genes explain less than half of the discrepancy, and the remainder lacks a known reason. In this sample the table shows approximately 270,000 clones, roughly four fifths of which occur a single time. Of the sample, 15% to 17% is held by the ten largest clones. Material: peripheral blood. The receptors shown here come from an older person with COVID-19, enrolled during active disease.

The chain employs TRBV9 and TRBJ2-5; tentative D call: TRBD2 (5 bases). Between the trimmed V and J ends, which lost 2 bases and 4 bases, there was a span of 18 bases. The CDR3 contains 16 residues. Germline values: CDR1 SGDLS, CDR2 YYNGEE. CDR3 nucleotides: TGTGCCAGCAGCGTTGGGGTTACAGCCGGAGGAGAGACCCAGTACTTC. Translation gives CASSVGVTAGGETQYF.

The rearrangement links TRBV5-1 to TRBJ2-5; 7 bases are a match to TRBD1. The trim removed 4 bases at V and 4 bases at J, leaving 10 bases unmatched. Germline V gene lookup returns CDR1 SGHRS and CDR2 YFSETQ. The CDR3 contains 15 residues. The CDR3 nucleotides are TGCGCCAGCAGCCCATTCACACAGGGGCCAGAGACCCAGTACTTC. Protein: CASSPFTQGPETQYF.

This chain uses TRBV29-1 with TRBJ1-3, with 7 bases aligning to TRBD1. This CDR3 region has 14 residues. V lost 6 bases to trimming and J lost 4 bases; unmatched junction nucleotides: 9. Germline loops: CDR1 SQVTM, CDR2 ANQGSEA. The CDR3 protein is CSVRQGPSGNTIYF. In DNA, the CDR3 is TGCAGCGTCCGACAGGGCCCGTCGGGAAACACCATATATTTT.

This clone has a handful of counts. The chain employs TRBV25-1 and TRBJ2-5; D gene unclear. V lost 5 bases, J lost 3 bases, and 16 bases lay in between. The germline V gene encodes CDR1 MGHDK and CDR2 SYGVNS. This CDR3 has 15 amino acids. This chain's CDR3 is CASSPYYGDEETQYF. CDR3 nucleotides: TGTGCCAGCAGTCCCTATTATGGAGACGAAGAGACCCAGTACTTC.

Only one count was recorded for this clone. The J gene is TRBJ1-3, the V gene TRBV6-1; tentative D call: TRBD1 (6 bases). CDR3 length: 17 amino acids. Trimming pared 3 bases from V and 0 bases from J, leaving 15 bases between. Germline V gives CDR1 MNHNS, CDR2 SASEGT. The CDR3: CASSEGDIYVSGNTIYF. The DNA for the CDR3 is TGTGCCAGCAGTGAGGGGGACATCTACGTCTCTGGAAACACCATATATTTT.

The chain recombines TRBV29-1 with TRBJ1-5; 8 bases align to TRBD1. CDR3 size: 14 residues. V shed 6 bases, J shed 4 bases, and the junction held 8 bases outside the gene matches. The germline V gene encodes CDR1 SQVTM and CDR2 ANQGSEA. The CDR3 DNA reads TGCAGCGTAGCAACAGGGGGGAGTAATCAGCCCCAGCATTTT. This sequence encodes CSVATGGSNQPQHF. The whole variable domain, remainder taken from reference TRBV29-1 and TRBJ1-5, is SAVISQKPSRDICQRGTSLTIQCQVDSQVTMMFWYRQQPGQSLTLIATANQGSEATYESGFVIDKFPISRPNLTFSTLTVSNMSPEDSSIYLCSVATGGSNQPQHFGDGTRLSIL.

In the case of this clone: Within the sample, other DNA sequences also encode this same CDR3. The rearrangement uses TRBV7-9 and TRBJ1-6; D is possibly TRBD1 (5 bases). Germline V gives CDR1 SEHNR, CDR2 FQNEAQ (reference sequence). The CDR3 consists of 14 residues. The germline V and J ends were trimmed by 3 bases and 7 bases, with 10 bases remaining between them. The CDR3 nucleotides are TGTGCCAGCAGCTTCGGGGGTCTGAATTCACCCCTCCACTTT. It is translated as CASSFGGLNSPLHF.

The CDR3 is CASSRLAGNSYNEQFF. The CDR3 bases are TGTGCCAGCAGTCGACTAGCGGGGAACTCCTACAATGAGCAGTTCTTC. The chain links TRBV3-1 (or the pseudogene TRBV3-2) to TRBJ2-1; 11 nucleotides line up with TRBD2. The V and J ends lost 6 bases and 0 bases, in that order; junction bases with no gene match: 4. The CDR3 contains 16 residues. Germline lookup yields CDR1 LGHDT and CDR2 YNNKEL (reference sequence).

This clone occurred a few times. The genes are TRBV7-6 and TRBJ2-5, with TRBD2 matching over 14 bases. V lost 5 bases, J lost 2 bases, and 13 bases stayed unmatched. Per germline, CDR1 SGHVS and CDR2 FNYEAQ. This CDR3 comprises 19 residues. The CDR3 loop is CASSRPTSGGATGQETQYF. The CDR3 DNA sequence: TGTGCCAGCAGCCGACCGACTAGCGGGGGGGCAACGGGGCAAGAGACCCAGTACTTC.

The CDR3 loop reads CASSLYGRNTEAFF. As DNA, the CDR3 is TGTGCCAGCAGCTTATATGGCAGGAACACTGAAGCTTTCTTT. This rearrangement joins TRBV7-2 to TRBJ1-1; D call uncertain. V lost 2 bases and J lost 1, with 8 bases in between. CDR3 length equals 14 residues. Germline assignment: CDR1 SGHTA and CDR2 FQGNSA.

The chain recombines TRBV19 with TRBJ1-6; 8 bases are shared with TRBD1. The germline gives CDR1 LNHDA, CDR2 SQIVND (reference sequence). After removal of 6 bases from V and 7 bases from J, the junction contained 11 bases not matched to a gene. This CDR3 region has 16 residues. The DNA for the CDR3 is TGTGCCAGTAGAGACCTCCAGGGGGCGAGGAATTCACCCCTCCACTTT. Protein product: CASRDLQGARNSPLHF. The full variable domain, with the rest looked up from reference TRBV19 and TRBJ1-6, is DGGITQSPKYLFRKEGQNVTLSCEQNLNHDAMYWYRQDPGQGLRLIYYSQIVNDFQKGDIAEGYSVSREKKESFPLTVTSAQKNPTAFYLCASRDLQGARNSPLHFGNGTRLTVT.

The genes are TRBV5-4 and TRBJ2-7, with a weak D call TRBD1 (6 bases). CDR3 length: 16 residues. The V end was cut by 2 bases, the J end by 2 bases, with 17 bases between. Looked up from germline, CDR1 is SGHNT and CDR2 is YYREEE (reference sequence). The chain's CDR3 is CASSLAGQTLAYEQYF. The CDR3, as DNA: TGTGCCAGCAGCTTAGCCGGACAGACGTTGGCCTACGAGCAGTACTTC.

The sample holds one count of this clone. The chain joins TRBV5-8 to TRBJ1-1; a possible D gene is TRBD1 (6 bases). Per germline, CDR1 SGHTS and CDR2 YDEGEE. The CDR3 consists of 14 residues. Trimming left V 9 bases short and J 1 base short, with 16 bases between. CDR3 sequence (DNA): TGTGCCAAGAAGGACAGCTCGACGAACACTGAAGCTTTCTTT. It specifies CAKKDSSTNTEAFF.

The chain recombines TRBV5-1 with TRBJ2-2; the D is unclear. The CDR3 runs to 15 residues. Trimming removed 1 base at V and 1 base at J, with 8 bases between. Germline CDR1 and CDR2: SGHRS and YFSETQ. CDR3 residues: CASSLNSLNTGELFF. The CDR3 coding sequence is TGCGCCAGCAGCTTGAACAGCCTGAACACCGGGGAGCTGTTTTTT.

The rearrangement joins TRBV5-6 to TRBJ2-6; tentatively, D is TRBD1 (5 bases). The CDR3 consists of 18 residues. The germline V and J ends were trimmed by 6 bases and 2 bases, with 21 bases remaining between them. Germline CDR1 SGHDT, CDR2 YYEEEE. CDR3 in amino acids: CASTPDITNSPGANVLTF. The DNA for the CDR3 is TGTGCCAGCACCCCGGACATTACTAACTCCCCTGGGGCCAACGTCCTGACTTTC.

This clone has a single count. The chain uses TRBV27 and TRBJ1-1; weak D call: TRBD1 (6 bases). The V gene lost 5 bases and the J gene lost 1 base, with 11 bases spanning the gap. Germline CDR1 MNHEY, CDR2 SMNVEV (reference sequence). This CDR3 region has 14 residues. CDR3 in DNA: TGTGCCAGCAGTATACGGGACAAGAACACTGAAGCTTTCTTT. Translated, it gives CASSIRDKNTEAFF.

The chain uses TRBV28 and TRBJ1-1; 8 positions agree with TRBD1. Germline CDR1 and CDR2: MDHEN and SYDVKM. V shed 3 bases and J 10 bases; nucleotides not matched to a gene: 7. This CDR3 has 13 amino acids. The CDR3 DNA follows: TGTGCCAGCAGTTTGCAGGGGGCGAGCGGAGCTTTCTTT. It yields the protein CASSLQGASGAFF.

The rearrangement joins TRBV30 to TRBJ1-2; the match to TRBD1 covers 12 bases. V shed 8 bases, J shed 8 bases, and the junction held 6 bases outside the gene matches. Germline lookup yields CDR1 GTSNPN and CDR2 SVGIG (reference sequence). This CDR3 is 12 amino acids long. The CDR3 loop is CAGDRGLHGYTF. CDR3 bases: TGTGCCGGGGACAGGGGGCTTCACGGCTACACCTTC.

The rearrangement uses TRBV11-2 and TRBJ2-3; the match to TRBD2 covers 14 bases. V trimming: 4 bases; J trimming: 7 bases; junction bases outside the gene matches: 7. CDR1 is SGHAT, CDR2 FQNNGV, per germline. There are 16 residues in the CDR3. The CDR3 sequence: CASSSPGLAGENTQYF. DNA of the CDR3: TGTGCCAGCAGCTCCCCGGGACTAGCGGGAGAAAATACGCAGTATTTT. Using reference TRBV11-2 and TRBJ2-3 for the parts outside the CDR3, the full variable domain is EAGVAQSPRYKIIEKRQSVAFWCNPISGHATLYWYQQILGQGPKLLIQFQNNGVVDDSQLPKDRFSAERLKGVDSTLKIQPAKLEDSAVYLCASSSPGLAGENTQYFGPGTRLTVL.

This chain joins TRBV21-1 and TRBJ2-3; the table's D call TRBD2 went unverified against the DNA. TRBV21-1 is a listed pseudogene. This CDR3 comprises 12 residues. CDR3 residues: CASSTFADTQYF. The CDR3 bases are TGTGCCAGCAGCACTTTTGCAGATACGCAGTATTTT.

The chain recombines TRBV30 with TRBJ1-2; a weak D match, TRBD1 (5 bases). In germline, CDR1 is GTSNPN, CDR2 SVGIG (reference sequence). This CDR3 has 14 residues. V was cut by 0 bases and J by 8 bases, with 16 bases left in between. This CDR3 is CAWSVRQGREGYTF. CDR3 bases: TGTGCCTGGAGTGTACGTCAGGGTCGTGAAGGCTACACCTTC.